This T cell receptor beta chain was identified during a study of cytomegalovirus exposure and HLA in healthy donors. Remarks on this clone: Its specificity is not known.

Study results and limitations: The authors judged a highly shared variant cluster likely a sequencing artifact.

The CDR3 loop spans 16 amino acids. J was trimmed by 2 bases and V by 5 bases; bases with no gene match: 6. Germline V gives CDR1 MDHEN, CDR2 SYDVKM. The PCR employed 60 Vbeta primers together with 13 Jbeta primers. Clones were read by immunoSEQ multiplex PCR, and TCRdb kept only the in-frame ones, dropping some. Among about 190,000 clones, 70% to 80% were seen once, and the ten largest hold 2% to 2.5%. The sample taken for sequencing was PBMCs. The genes are TRBV28 and TRBJ1-3, with 10 nucleotides matching TRBD1. This clonotype was obtained from a woman aged 30 to 39 in good health and CMV-seropositive. The CDR3 DNA reads as TGTGCCAGCAGTACCCCGGGGACAGGGGCTGGAAACACCATATATTTT. Translated, it gives CASSTPGTGAGNTIYF.